This TCR beta chain is from a study of blood T cell repertoires in COVID-19. CDR3 length equals 12 residues. V lost 5 bases and J lost 6, with 9 bases in between. TCRdb's table, derived via immunoSEQ multiplex PCR, lists solely in-frame clones and lacks some. The data contain approximately 180,000 clones, around 81% of them singletons. The J gene is TRBJ2-3, the V gene TRBV12-3 or TRBV12-4; D is unresolved. The sample taken for sequencing was peripheral blood. This clonotype was sampled from a woman of 80 years or more with COVID-19, enrolled during active disease. Here the CDR3 reads CASSPQRDTQYF. The CDR3 region has the DNA TGTGCCAGCAGTCCCCAGAGGGATACGCAGTATTTT.